Sequencing of this T cell receptor beta chain was carried out in a study of cytotoxic CD8 clonotypes in ibrutinib-treated CLL. Study at large: Investigators reported some 24 partial and 2 complete responses; after median around 63 months, around 15 patients remained remitted and some twelve progressed.

This clone was observed a handful of times. No antigen is known for it. Study-level points and caveats: Higher clonality was seen at ibrutinib response and a return toward baseline at progression.

Generated by immunoSEQ multiplex PCR, the TCRdb table keeps only in-frame clones and is missing some. Here the sample spans over 250,000 clones, 65% to 85% being singletons. J lost 4 bases, V lost 4 bases, and 9 bases had no gene match. Germline CDR1 and CDR2: SQVTM and ANQGSEA. The CDR3 is made up of 15 amino acids. The chain links TRBV29-1 to TRBJ2-3; 9 positions agree with TRBD1. Sequenced material: PBMCs, taken at disease progression, from a patient treated with ibrutinib. The TCR sequence derives from a human donor with chronic lymphocytic leukemia. In DNA form, the CDR3 reads TGCAGCGTTGGAGGCGGTACAGGGGGCGCAGATACGCAGTATTTT. As protein: CSVGGGTGGADTQYF.